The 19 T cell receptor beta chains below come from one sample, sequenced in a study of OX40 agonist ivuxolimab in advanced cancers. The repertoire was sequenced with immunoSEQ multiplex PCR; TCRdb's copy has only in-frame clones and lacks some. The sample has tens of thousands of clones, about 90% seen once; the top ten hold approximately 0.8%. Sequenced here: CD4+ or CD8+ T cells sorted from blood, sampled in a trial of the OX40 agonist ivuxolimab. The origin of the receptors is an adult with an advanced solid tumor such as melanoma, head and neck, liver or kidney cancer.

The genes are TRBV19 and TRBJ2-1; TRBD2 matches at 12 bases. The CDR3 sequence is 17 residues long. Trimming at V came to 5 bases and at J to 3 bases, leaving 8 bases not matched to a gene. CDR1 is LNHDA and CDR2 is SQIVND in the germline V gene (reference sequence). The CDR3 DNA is TGTGCCAGTAGTGTAACCCTAGCGGGAGGGTACTACAATGAGCAGTTCTTC. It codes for CASSVTLAGGYYNEQFF.

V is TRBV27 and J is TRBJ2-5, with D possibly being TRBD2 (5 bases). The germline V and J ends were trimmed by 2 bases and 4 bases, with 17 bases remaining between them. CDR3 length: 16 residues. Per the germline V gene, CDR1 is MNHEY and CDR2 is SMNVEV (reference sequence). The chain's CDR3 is CASSLEGARSRETQYF. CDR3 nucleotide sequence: TGTGCCAGCAGTTTAGAGGGCGCTAGGAGTCGAGAGACCCAGTACTTC.

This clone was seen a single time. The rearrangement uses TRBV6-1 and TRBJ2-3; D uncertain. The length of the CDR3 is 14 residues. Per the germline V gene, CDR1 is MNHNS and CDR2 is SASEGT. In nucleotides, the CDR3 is TGTGCGAGTAAAAGGGCGGTTCAAGGGGATACGCAGTATTTT. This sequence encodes CASKRAVQGDTQYF.

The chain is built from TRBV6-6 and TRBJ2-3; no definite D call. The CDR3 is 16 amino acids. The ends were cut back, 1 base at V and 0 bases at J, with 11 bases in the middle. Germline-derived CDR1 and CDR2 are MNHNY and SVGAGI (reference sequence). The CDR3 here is CASSYLGGASTDTQYF. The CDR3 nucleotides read TGTGCCAGCAGTTACTTAGGCGGAGCTAGCACAGATACGCAGTATTTT.

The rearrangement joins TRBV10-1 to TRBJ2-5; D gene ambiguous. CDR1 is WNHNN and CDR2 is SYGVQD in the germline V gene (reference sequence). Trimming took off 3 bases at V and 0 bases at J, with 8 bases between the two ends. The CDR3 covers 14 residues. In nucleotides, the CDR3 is TGCGCCAGCAGTGAAGAGCCGTACCAAGAGACCCAGTACTTC. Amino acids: CASSEEPYQETQYF.

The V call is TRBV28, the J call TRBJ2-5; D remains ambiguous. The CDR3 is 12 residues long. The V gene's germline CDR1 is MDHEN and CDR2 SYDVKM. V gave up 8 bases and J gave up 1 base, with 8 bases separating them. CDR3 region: CASGVRQETQYF. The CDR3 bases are TGTGCCAGCGGCGTTCGCCAAGAGACCCAGTACTTC.

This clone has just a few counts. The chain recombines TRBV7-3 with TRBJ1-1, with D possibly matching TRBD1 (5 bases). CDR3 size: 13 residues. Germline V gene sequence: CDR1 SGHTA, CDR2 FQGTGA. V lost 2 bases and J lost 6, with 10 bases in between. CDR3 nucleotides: TGTGCCAGCAGCTTATACGGAGGGGCTGAAGCTTTCTTT. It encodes CASSLYGGAEAFF. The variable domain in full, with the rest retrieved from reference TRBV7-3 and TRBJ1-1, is GAGVSQTPSNKVTEKGKYVELRCDPISGHTALYWYRQSLGQGPEFLIYFQGTGAADDSGLPNDRFFAVRPEGSVSTLKIQRTERGDSAVYLCASSLYGGAEAFFGQGTRLTVV.

DNA for the CDR3: TGTGCCAGCAGCTTAGACAGGAACTCTGGAAACACCATATATTTT. Translated, it gives CASSLDRNSGNTIYF. The V call is TRBV11-2, the J call TRBJ1-3; D is undetermined. CDR3 length equals 15 residues. The V end was cut by 0 bases, the J end by 0 bases, with 6 bases between. Looked up from germline, CDR1 is SGHAT and CDR2 is FQNNGV.

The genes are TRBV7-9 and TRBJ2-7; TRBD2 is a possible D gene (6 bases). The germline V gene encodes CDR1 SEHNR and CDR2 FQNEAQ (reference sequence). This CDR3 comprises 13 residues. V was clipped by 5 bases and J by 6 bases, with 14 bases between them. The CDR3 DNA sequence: TGTGCCAGCAGCGATCCGGGAGCGGGCGAGCAGTACTTC. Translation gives CASSDPGAGEQYF.

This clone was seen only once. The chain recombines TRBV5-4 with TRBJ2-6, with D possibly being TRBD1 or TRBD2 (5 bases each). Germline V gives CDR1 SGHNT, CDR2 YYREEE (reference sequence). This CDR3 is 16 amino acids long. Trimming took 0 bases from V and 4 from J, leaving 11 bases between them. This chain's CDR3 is CASSLVGTTGANVLTF. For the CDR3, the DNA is TGTGCCAGCAGCTTGGTCGGGACGACCGGGGCCAACGTCCTGACTTTC.

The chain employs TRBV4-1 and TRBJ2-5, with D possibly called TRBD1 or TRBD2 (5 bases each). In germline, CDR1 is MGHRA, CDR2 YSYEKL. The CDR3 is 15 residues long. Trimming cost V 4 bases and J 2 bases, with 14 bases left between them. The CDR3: CASSPPGTEQETQYF. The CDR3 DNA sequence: TGCGCCAGCAGCCCCCCCGGGACGGAGCAAGAGACCCAGTACTTC.

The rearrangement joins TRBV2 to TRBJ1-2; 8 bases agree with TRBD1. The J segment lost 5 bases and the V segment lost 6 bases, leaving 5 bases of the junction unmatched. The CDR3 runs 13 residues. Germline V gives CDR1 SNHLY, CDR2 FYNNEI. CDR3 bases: TGTGCCAGCAGCCAGGGGGCTGGGTATGGCTACACCTTC. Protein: CASSQGAGYGYTF. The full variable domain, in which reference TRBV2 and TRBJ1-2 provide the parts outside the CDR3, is EPEVTQTPSHQVTQMGQEVILRCVPISNHLYFYWYRQILGQKVEFLVSFYNNEISEKSEIFDDQFSVERPDGSNFTLKIRSTKLEDSAMYFCASSQGAGYGYTFGSGTRLTVV.

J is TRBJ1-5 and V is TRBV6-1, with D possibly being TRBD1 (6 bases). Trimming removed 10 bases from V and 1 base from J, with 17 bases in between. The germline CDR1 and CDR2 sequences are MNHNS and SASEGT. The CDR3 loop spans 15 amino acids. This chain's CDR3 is CATRGGAGSNQPQHF. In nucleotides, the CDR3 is TGTGCCACCCGGGGGGGGGCCGGGAGCAATCAGCCCCAGCATTTT.

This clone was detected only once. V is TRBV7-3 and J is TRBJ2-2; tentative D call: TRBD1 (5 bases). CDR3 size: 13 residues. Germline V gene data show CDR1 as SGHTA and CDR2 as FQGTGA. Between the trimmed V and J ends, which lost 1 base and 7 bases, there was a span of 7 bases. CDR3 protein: CASSLNRGGELFF. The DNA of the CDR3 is TGTGCCAGCAGCTTAAATAGGGGCGGGGAGCTGTTTTTT.

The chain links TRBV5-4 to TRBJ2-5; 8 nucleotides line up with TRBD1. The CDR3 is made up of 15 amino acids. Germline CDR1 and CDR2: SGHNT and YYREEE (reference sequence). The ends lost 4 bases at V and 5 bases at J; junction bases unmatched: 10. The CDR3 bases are TGTGCCAGCAGCCTCGGGACAGGCCTCGGGGAGACCCAGTACTTC. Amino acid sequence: CASSLGTGLGETQYF.

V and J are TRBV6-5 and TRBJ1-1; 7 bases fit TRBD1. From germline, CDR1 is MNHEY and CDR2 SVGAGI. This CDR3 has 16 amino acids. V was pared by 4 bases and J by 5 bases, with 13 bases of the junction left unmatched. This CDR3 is CASSSKGASPTTEAFF. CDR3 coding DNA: TGTGCCAGCAGTTCGAAGGGGGCTTCTCCTACTACTGAAGCTTTCTTT.

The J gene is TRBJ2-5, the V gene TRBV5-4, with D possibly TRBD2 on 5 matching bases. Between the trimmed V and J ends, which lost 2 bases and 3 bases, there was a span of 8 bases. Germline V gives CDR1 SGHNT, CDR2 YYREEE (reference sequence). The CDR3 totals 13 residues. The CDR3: CASSFFGEETQYF. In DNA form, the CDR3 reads TGTGCCAGCAGCTTCTTCGGGGAAGAGACCCAGTACTTC.

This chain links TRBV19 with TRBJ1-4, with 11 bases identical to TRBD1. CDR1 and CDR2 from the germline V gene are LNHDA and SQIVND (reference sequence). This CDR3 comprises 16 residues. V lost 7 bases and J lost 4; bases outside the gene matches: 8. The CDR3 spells CASTGQGALSNEKLFF. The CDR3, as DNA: TGTGCCAGTACCGGACAGGGGGCGCTCAGTAATGAAAAACTGTTTTTT. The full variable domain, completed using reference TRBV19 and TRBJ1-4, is DGGITQSPKYLFRKEGQNVTLSCEQNLNHDAMYWYRQDPGQGLRLIYYSQIVNDFQKGDIAEGYSVSREKKESFPLTVTSAQKNPTAFYLCASTGQGALSNEKLFFGSGTQLSVL.

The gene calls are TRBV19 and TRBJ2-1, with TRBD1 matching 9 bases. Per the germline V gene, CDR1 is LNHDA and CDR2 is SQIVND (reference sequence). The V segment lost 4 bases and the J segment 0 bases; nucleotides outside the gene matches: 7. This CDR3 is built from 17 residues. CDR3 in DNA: TGTGCCAGTAGTAGGCTACAGGGGGCAAGCTCCTACAATGAGCAGTTCTTC. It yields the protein CASSRLQGASSYNEQFF.